A single sample gave rise to the 30 T cell receptor beta chains below, sequenced in a study. Via MiXCR, TCRdb re-called the 5' RACE reads, giving one row per CDR3 protein. The sample carries tens of thousands of distinct CDR3 sequences, over 15% recorded once. Sample: naive CD4+ T cells sorted from blood. Subset reported: naive CD4+ T cells, CD4+CD45RA+CD25-. These receptors came from a female donor with breast cancer.

This clonotype was counted many times. The rearrangement links TRBV10-3 to TRBJ2-3, with TRBD2 matching over 7 bases. Germline V gives CDR1 ENHRY, CDR2 SYGVKD. Trimming cost V 10 bases and J 3 bases; bases outside gene matches: 10. CDR3 length equals 14 residues. In DNA, the CDR3 is TGTGCCACCGAAGGCGGGAGAGGGACAGATACGCAGTATTTT. Protein product: CATEGGRGTDTQYF.

As regards this clonotype: No conserved phenylalanine or tryptophan is present at the end of the CDR3, so a read error is the likely explanation. CDR3 protein: CSVAGGRGLEAFL. The CDR3 DNA reads TGCAGCGTTGCCGGGGGGAGAGGACTCGAAGCTTTCTTG. The rearrangement links TRBV29-1 to TRBJ1-1, with D tentatively TRBD1 (5 bases). The CDR3 totals 13 residues. V lost 4 bases and J lost 8, with 17 bases in between. Germline loops: CDR1 SQVTM, CDR2 ANQGSEA.

This clonotype was observed at least ten times. The chain has TRBV5-1 and TRBJ2-5, with D possibly matching TRBD2 (5 bases). Germline CDR1 and CDR2: SGHRS and YFSETQ. CDR3 length equals 14 residues. Between the trimmed V and J ends, which lost 2 bases and 1 base, there was a span of 9 bases. The CDR3 loop is CASSLRAGQETQYF. CDR3 sequence (DNA): TGCGCCAGCAGCTTAAGGGCGGGCCAAGAGACCCAGTACTTC.

The V call is TRBV20-1, the J call TRBJ1-4, with a possible D match to TRBD1 (5 bases). Germline values: CDR1 DFQATT, CDR2 SNEGSKA (reference sequence). The CDR3 has 15 amino acids. V gave up 0 bases and J gave up 6 bases, with 14 bases separating them. The CDR3 loop is CSARDRGTGDEKLFF. The CDR3 DNA sequence: TGCAGTGCTAGAGATCGGGGCACGGGGGATGAAAAACTGTTTTTT.

In this sample, this clonotype turned up a few times. V is TRBV20-1 and J is TRBJ2-7; 8 positions match TRBD1. V gave up 1 base and J gave up 5 bases; unmatched junction bases: 10. Germline assignment: CDR1 DFQATT and CDR2 SNEGSKA (reference sequence). The CDR3 spans 15 residues. The CDR3 DNA reads as TGCAGTGCTAGAGTCAGTATAGGACAGGGAAACGAGCAGTACTTC. Encoded protein: CSARVSIGQGNEQYF.

At least ten counts were recorded for this clonotype. J is TRBJ2-3 and V is TRBV5-1, with TRBD2 matching over 7 bases. Germline CDR1 SGHRS, CDR2 YFSETQ. There are 13 residues in the CDR3. V shed 1 base, J shed 6 bases, and the junction held 2 bases outside the gene matches. For the CDR3, the DNA is TGCGCCAGCAGCTTGAACGGGAGGGATACGCAGTATTTT. It is translated as CASSLNGRDTQYF.

The rearrangement links TRBV29-1 to TRBJ2-1; perhaps TRBD1 as D (5 bases). Germline lookup yields CDR1 SQVTM and CDR2 ANQGSEA. The CDR3 sequence is 12 residues long. The V and J ends lost 5 bases and 3 bases respectively, with 8 bases between them. DNA for the CDR3: TGCAGCGTTCCAGGGAACTACAATGAGCAGTTCTTC. It specifies CSVPGNYNEQFF.

This clonotype has a handful of counts. The V call is TRBV5-1, the J call TRBJ2-5; D is perhaps TRBD1 or TRBD2 (5 bases each). Trimming cost V 4 bases and J 3 bases, with 19 bases left between them. The germline CDR1 and CDR2 sequences are SGHRS and YFSETQ. This CDR3 region has 16 residues. CDR3 nucleotide sequence: TGCGCCAGCAGCACAGGAACGGGACGGAGAGAAGAGACCCAGTACTTC. Its translation: CASSTGTGRREETQYF. The full variable domain, with the rest looked up from reference TRBV5-1 and TRBJ2-5, is KAGVTQTPRYLIKTRGQQVTLSCSPISGHRSVSWYQQTPGQGLQFLFEYFSETQRNKGNFPGRFSGRQFSNSRSEMNVSTLELGDSALYLCASSTGTGRREETQYFGPGTRLLVL.

The rearrangement joins TRBV20-1 to TRBJ1-5, with 11 bases aligning to TRBD1. The CDR3 is 14 residues long. Germline assignment: CDR1 DFQATT and CDR2 SNEGSKA (reference sequence). V trimming: 5 bases; J trimming: 4 bases; junction bases outside the gene matches: 4. CDR3 region: CSAPGTGGNQPQHF. CDR3 nucleotides: TGCAGTGCTCCCGGGACAGGGGGTAATCAGCCCCAGCATTTT.

V and J are TRBV14 and TRBJ2-7; TRBD2 agrees at 11 bases. CDR1 is SGHDN and CDR2 is FVKESK in the germline V gene. The V segment lost 6 bases and the J segment 5 bases; nucleotides outside the gene matches: 9. CDR3 length: 15 residues. This CDR3 reads CASSPVAGGPHEQYF. CDR3 nucleotides: TGTGCCAGCAGTCCAGTAGCGGGAGGGCCTCACGAGCAGTACTTC.

This clonotype has a handful of counts. This chain uses TRBV2 with TRBJ1-5, with D maybe TRBD1 (5 bases). The CDR3 is made up of 14 amino acids. V shed 4 bases and J shed 6 bases, with 13 bases lying between them. Per the germline V gene, CDR1 is SNHLY and CDR2 is FYNNEI. The CDR3, as DNA: TGTGCCAGCAGTGTAGGGACGGGCGGTCAGCCCCAGCATTTT. Encoded protein: CASSVGTGGQPQHF.

In this sample, this clonotype turned up a few times. This chain joins TRBV5-1 and TRBJ2-5, with TRBD2 identical over 14 bases. Germline CDR1 reads SGHRS; CDR2 reads YFSETQ. Losses at the gene ends were 0 bases for V and 4 bases for J; bases not matched to a gene: 5. The CDR3 loop spans 17 amino acids. The CDR3 reads CASSLVGTSGSGETQYF. As DNA, the CDR3 is TGCGCCAGCAGCTTGGTAGGGACTAGCGGGAGTGGAGAGACCCAGTACTTC.

The chain uses TRBV27 and TRBJ1-2; the match to TRBD1 covers 8 bases. Germline-derived CDR1 and CDR2 are MNHEY and SMNVEV (reference sequence). This CDR3 comprises 13 residues. The junction had 5 bases not matched to a gene; V was cut back by 5 bases and J by 6 bases. The CDR3 region has the DNA TGTGCCAGCAGTCACAGGGGGTCCAATGGCTACACCTTC. Translating gives CASSHRGSNGYTF.

The J gene is TRBJ1-2, the V gene TRBV29-1, with TRBD1 identical over 11 bases. V lost 5 bases and J lost 5; bases outside the gene matches: 4. From germline, CDR1 is SQVTM and CDR2 ANQGSEA. The CDR3 contains 13 residues. The DNA for the CDR3 is TGCAGCGTTTACCGGGACAGGGGGTATGGCTACACCTTC. Translating it yields CSVYRDRGYGYTF.

This clonotype has just a few counts. This CDR3 is CASSPGRTYNEQFF. The DNA of the CDR3 is TGTGCCAGCAGCCCCGGGAGGACCTACAATGAGCAGTTCTTC. The chain recombines TRBV9 with TRBJ2-1, with 7 bases aligning to TRBD2. V was clipped by 4 bases and J by 2 bases; unmatched bases: 3. Per the germline V gene, CDR1 is SGDLS and CDR2 is YYNGEE. The CDR3 contains 14 residues.

On this clonotype itself: Being one base from a much bigger clone, this may be a read error. V usage is TRBV15 and J usage is TRBJ1-2; D unclear. CDR3 size: 16 residues. Germline-derived CDR1 and CDR2 are LNHNV and YYDKDF (reference sequence). In DNA, the CDR3 is TGTGCCACCAGCAGTTGGGGAGAGACGGTACACTATGGCCACACCTTC. It yields the protein CATSSWGETVHYGHTF.

In the case of this clonotype: Given a much more abundant clone one base away, this may be a read error. The rearrangement links TRBV7-2 to TRBJ2-3; D is ambiguous. The ends were cut back, 5 bases at V and 7 bases at J, with 10 bases in the middle. CDR1 is SGHTA, CDR2 FQGNSA, per germline. CDR3 length: 12 amino acids. The CDR3 nucleotides are TGTGCCAGCAGCCCAAAGGTGAATACGCAGTATTTT. It specifies CASSPKVNTQYF.

The V call is TRBV20-1, the J call TRBJ2-3, with D possibly TRBD2 on 6 matching bases. The CDR3 loop spans 15 amino acids. V gave up 0 bases and J gave up 0 bases, with 10 bases separating them. The V gene's germline CDR1 is DFQATT and CDR2 SNEGSKA (reference sequence). The CDR3 sequence: CSARDGGTSTDTQYF. The CDR3 nucleotides read TGCAGTGCTAGAGATGGTGGGACTAGCACAGATACGCAGTATTTT.

The chain joins TRBV20-1 to TRBJ1-5; a possible D gene is TRBD1 (6 bases). CDR3 length: 11 residues. Germline CDR1 and CDR2: DFQATT and SNEGSKA (reference sequence). V lost 7 bases to trimming and J lost 11 bases, with 15 bases between them. The CDR3 sequence is CSVIYAGAQHF. The CDR3 bases are TGCAGTGTTATCTATGCAGGGGCCCAGCATTTT.

This chain links TRBV6-5 with TRBJ1-6; 7 bases are shared with TRBD1. CDR1 is MNHEY, CDR2 SVGAGI, per germline. The CDR3 runs to 15 residues. V lost 6 bases to trimming and J lost 4 bases; unmatched junction nucleotides: 6. In DNA, the CDR3 is TGTGCCAGCAGGCCGGGACAGCAATATAATTCACCCCTCCACTTT. Amino acids: CASRPGQQYNSPLHF.

The chain links TRBV12-3 or TRBV12-4 to TRBJ2-1, with 7 bases identical to TRBD2. This CDR3 contains 13 residues. V trimming: 7 bases; J trimming: 10 bases; junction bases outside the gene matches: 10. CDR3 sequence (DNA): TGTGCCAGCATCCCGGGGGGAACGCGCGAGCAGTTCTTC. Its translation: CASIPGGTREQFF.

This clonotype was detected ten times or more. V is TRBV20-1 and J is TRBJ1-2; D ambiguous. From germline, CDR1 is DFQATT and CDR2 SNEGSKA (reference sequence). The CDR3 loop spans 13 amino acids. Trimming took off 6 bases at V and 3 bases at J, with 14 bases between the two ends. The CDR3 sequence is CSAQRWQDYGYTF. The CDR3 coding sequence is TGCAGTGCCCAAAGATGGCAGGACTATGGCTACACCTTC.

This clonotype appeared a few times. This sequence joins TRBV9 and TRBJ2-5; tentative D call: TRBD2 (6 bases). The CDR3 covers 13 residues. The germline CDR1 and CDR2 sequences are SGDLS and YYNGEE. V gave up 2 bases and J gave up 2 bases, with 7 bases separating them. The CDR3 sequence: CASSVAGQETQYF. CDR3 coding DNA: TGTGCCAGCAGCGTTGCGGGACAAGAGACCCAGTACTTC.

The chain is built from TRBV6-5 and TRBJ2-7, with D perhaps matching TRBD2 (5 bases). Trimming pared 0 bases from V and 4 bases from J, leaving 7 bases between. Germline V gene lookup returns CDR1 MNHEY and CDR2 SVGAGI. CDR3 size: 13 residues. DNA of the CDR3: TGTGCCAGCAGTTACTCGAGAGGGTACGAGCAGTACTTC. Its translation: CASSYSRGYEQYF.

The chain has TRBV5-1 and TRBJ2-5; D may be TRBD2 (5 bases). CDR1 is SGHRS and CDR2 is YFSETQ in the germline V gene. The V and J ends lost 0 bases and 0 bases respectively, with 9 bases between them. The CDR3 loop spans 15 amino acids. CDR3 nucleotide sequence: TGCGCCAGCAGCTTGGCCAGCGGAAACCAAGAGACCCAGTACTTC. Translated: CASSLASGNQETQYF.

This clonotype was found once. Germline and junction disagree at one end, which may indicate a read error. This sequence joins TRBV28 and TRBJ1-5, with TRBD1 matching over 9 bases. From germline, CDR1 is MDHEN and CDR2 SYDVKM. The CDR3 has 21 amino acids. The CDR3 reads CASSAIRPMDRGFKSNQPQHF. DNA of the CDR3: TGTGCCAGCAGCGCGATAAGACCGATGGACAGGGGATTTAAGAGCAATCAGCCCCAGCATTTC.

A word on this clonotype: Sequence at one end of the junction differs from germline and may be a read error. The chain carries TRBV4-3 and TRBJ2-1; D is perhaps TRBD2 (6 bases). The CDR3 is 15 amino acids. Per germline, CDR1 LGHNA and CDR2 YSLEER. For the CDR3, the DNA is TGCGCCAGCAGCCAAGATTCGGAGGGTATTAATGAGAAGTTCTTC. As protein: CASSQDSEGINEKFF.

The chain links TRBV5-1 to TRBJ2-3; D is unresolved. Germline V lookup: CDR1 SGHRS, CDR2 YFSETQ. The CDR3 consists of 15 residues. Trimming cost V 2 bases and J 0 bases, with 10 bases left between them. In DNA form, the CDR3 reads TGCGCCAGCAGCTTAGCCCCCTCTAGCACAGATACGCAGTATTTT. It codes for CASSLAPSSTDTQYF.

This clonotype was recorded a few times. A junction end diverges from the germline sequence, so it may reflect a read error. In nucleotides, the CDR3 is TGCGCCAGTAGCCGGACAGAGAACTATGGCTACACCTTC. Its translation: CASSRTENYGYTF. The rearrangement joins TRBV19 to TRBJ1-2; TRBD1 is a possible D gene (6 bases). This CDR3 region has 13 residues. Per the germline V gene, CDR1 is LNHDA and CDR2 is SQIVND (reference sequence). Complete variable domain (other parts from reference TRBV19 and TRBJ1-2): DGGITQSPKYLFRKEGQNVTLSCEQNLNHDAMYWYRQDPGQGLRLIYYSQIVNDFQKGDIAEGYSVSREKKESFPLTVTSAQKNPTAFYLCASSRTENYGYTFGSGTRLTVV.

A few counts support this clonotype. This chain links TRBV5-1 with TRBJ2-7, with D maybe TRBD2 (6 bases). Trimming removed 4 bases from V and 9 bases from J, with 20 bases in between. Germline values: CDR1 SGHRS, CDR2 YFSETQ. This CDR3 has 14 residues. The CDR3 DNA reads as TGCGCCAGCAGCGGGGGGAGCAGTGGGAGTCGGCAGTACTTC. Its translation: CASSGGSSGSRQYF.